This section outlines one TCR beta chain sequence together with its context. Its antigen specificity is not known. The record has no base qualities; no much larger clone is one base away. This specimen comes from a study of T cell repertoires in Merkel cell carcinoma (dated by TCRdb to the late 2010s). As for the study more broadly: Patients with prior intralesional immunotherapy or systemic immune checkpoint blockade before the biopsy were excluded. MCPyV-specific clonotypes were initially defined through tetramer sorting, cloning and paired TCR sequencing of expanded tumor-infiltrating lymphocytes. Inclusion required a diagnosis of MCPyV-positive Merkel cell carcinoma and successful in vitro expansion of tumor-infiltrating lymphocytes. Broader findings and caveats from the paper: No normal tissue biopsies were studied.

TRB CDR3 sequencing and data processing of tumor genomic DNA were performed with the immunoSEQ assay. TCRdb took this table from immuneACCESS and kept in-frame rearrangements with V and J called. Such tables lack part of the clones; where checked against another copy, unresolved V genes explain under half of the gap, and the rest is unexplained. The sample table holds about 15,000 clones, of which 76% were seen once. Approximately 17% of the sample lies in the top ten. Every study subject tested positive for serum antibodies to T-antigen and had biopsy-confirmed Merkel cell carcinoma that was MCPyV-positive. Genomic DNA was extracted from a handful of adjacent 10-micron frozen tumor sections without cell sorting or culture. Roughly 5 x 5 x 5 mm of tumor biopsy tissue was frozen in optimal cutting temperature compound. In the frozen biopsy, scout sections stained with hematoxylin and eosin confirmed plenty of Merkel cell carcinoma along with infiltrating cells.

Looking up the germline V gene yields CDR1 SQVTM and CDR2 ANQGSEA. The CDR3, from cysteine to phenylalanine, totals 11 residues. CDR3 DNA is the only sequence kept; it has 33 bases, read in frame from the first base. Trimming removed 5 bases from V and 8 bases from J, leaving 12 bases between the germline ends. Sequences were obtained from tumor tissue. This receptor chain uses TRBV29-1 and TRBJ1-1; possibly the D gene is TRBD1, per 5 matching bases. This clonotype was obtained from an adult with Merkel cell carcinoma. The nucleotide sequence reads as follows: TGCAGCGTTAGTGCGGGGCGGGAAGCTTTCTTT. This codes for CSVSAGREAFF. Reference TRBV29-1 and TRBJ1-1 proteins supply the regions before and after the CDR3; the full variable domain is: SAVISQKPSRDICQRGTSLTIQCQVDSQVTMMFWYRQQPGQSLTLIATANQGSEATYESGFVIDKFPISRPNLTFSTLTVSNMSPEDSSIYLCSVSAGREAFFGQGTRLTVV.